One sample yielded the 32 T cell receptor beta chains listed below, sequenced in a study of CDR3 diversity in severe acne. From the PCR reads, TCRdb called clonotypes with MiXCR, one entry per CDR3 protein. Of approximately 84,000 distinct CDR3 sequences in the sample, approximately 51% were seen once. Sequencing was done on a sample of blood. The receptor source for this set is a male donor in good health, without acne.

The gene calls are TRBV5-5 and TRBJ1-2; the match to TRBD1 covers 7 bases. The V gene's germline CDR1 is SGHKS and CDR2 YYEKEE (reference sequence). Trimming at V came to 3 bases and at J to 4 bases, leaving 9 bases not matched to a gene. CDR3 length: 15 amino acids. The CDR3 loop reads CASSSGAGGGYGYTF. The DNA for the CDR3 is TGTGCCAGCAGCTCGGGGGCAGGGGGAGGCTATGGCTACACCTTC.

About this clonotype: With a much larger clone just one base away, this may be a read error. This chain links TRBV6-1 with TRBJ2-7; possible D gene TRBD1, 5 bases. The V gene lost 4 bases and the J gene lost 4 bases, with 11 bases spanning the gap. Germline lookup yields CDR1 MNHNS and CDR2 SASEGT. This CDR3 spans 13 amino acids. The CDR3, as DNA: TGTGCCAGCAGTGGAGGCAGGGTTTACGAGCAGTACTTC. Its translation: CASSGGRVYEQYF.

V gene TRBV25-1 combines with J gene TRBJ1-2; D is perhaps TRBD1 (5 bases). V was shortened by 6 bases and J by 8 bases, with 13 bases between the two germline ends. CDR3 length equals 12 residues. Per germline, CDR1 MGHDK and CDR2 SYGVNS. CDR3 sequence (DNA): TGTGCCAGCAGCCATTTCAGGGAGGGCTACACCTTC. Protein sequence: CASSHFREGYTF.

The chain joins TRBV12-3 or TRBV12-4 to TRBJ2-5; 9 bases map to TRBD1. CDR3 length: 13 residues. With V trimmed by 4 bases and J by 5 bases, 2 bases remained unmatched. The chain's CDR3 is CASSYRGRETQYF. CDR3 coding DNA: TGTGCCAGCAGTTACAGGGGGCGGGAGACCCAGTACTTC.

The chain uses TRBV2 and TRBJ1-6, with a weak D call TRBD1 (5 bases). Germline CDR1 SNHLY, CDR2 FYNNEI. Trimming took off 4 bases at V and 15 bases at J, with 10 bases between the two ends. The CDR3 consists of 11 residues. The CDR3 spells CASSGGGGLHF. The CDR3 bases are TGTGCCAGCAGTGGTGGGGGGGGCCTCCACTTT.

The J gene is TRBJ2-1, the V gene TRBV6-5, with 12 bases aligning to TRBD2. The CDR3 runs 13 residues. The junction had 1 base not matched to a gene; V was cut back by 6 bases and J by 7 bases. CDR1 MNHEY and CDR2 SVGAGI come from the germline V gene. The CDR3 protein is CASRTSGGNEQFF. The CDR3, as DNA: TGTGCCAGCAGGACTAGCGGGGGTAATGAGCAGTTCTTC.

There are many counts of this clonotype. The genes are TRBV7-6 and TRBJ2-1; 10 bases line up with TRBD2. Germline-derived CDR1 and CDR2 are SGHVS and FNYEAQ. Unmatched junction bases numbered 5, after V lost 6 bases and J lost 3 bases. The length of the CDR3 is 15 residues. The CDR3 region has the DNA TGTGCCAGCAGGCCTAGCGGGGGTGTCTACAATGAGCAGTTCTTC. Amino acids: CASRPSGGVYNEQFF.

This clonotype is termed medium-sized. CDR3 coding DNA: TGTGCCAGCAGCTTCGGCAGGTGGGATGAGCAGTTCTTC. Protein sequence: CASSFGRWDEQFF. The gene calls are TRBV7-2 and TRBJ2-1; D is unresolved. Germline V gene lookup returns CDR1 SGHTA and CDR2 FQGNSA. The CDR3 consists of 13 residues. Trimming removed 3 bases at V and 8 bases at J, with 11 bases between. The full variable domain, its missing parts supplied by reference TRBV7-2 and TRBJ2-1, is GAGVSQSPSNKVTEKGKDVELRCDPISGHTALYWYRQSLGQGLEFLIYFQGNSAPDKSGLPSDRFSAERTGGSVSTLTIQRTQQEDSAVYLCASSFGRWDEQFFGPGTRLTVL.

CDR3 DNA: TGTGCCAGCAGCGAGGGAGGGCTGGGCACTGAAGCTTTCTTT. Its translation: CASSEGGLGTEAFF. V and J are TRBV2 and TRBJ1-1; D remains ambiguous. The CDR3 has 14 amino acids. Trimming shortened V by 6 bases and J by 4 bases, and 15 bases separated the two germline ends. CDR1 is SNHLY and CDR2 is FYNNEI in the germline V gene.

The chain joins TRBV25-1 to TRBJ1-2; D is unclear. The germline gives CDR1 MGHDK, CDR2 SYGVNS. This CDR3 has 14 amino acids. Trimming left V 5 bases short and J 0 bases short, with 10 bases between. The CDR3 sequence: CASSLLGTNYGYTF. The CDR3 DNA follows: TGTGCCAGCAGTTTGTTGGGGACTAACTATGGCTACACCTTC.

This clonotype was observed many times. The V gene is TRBV11-2, the J gene TRBJ2-5, with D tentatively TRBD1 or TRBD2 (5 bases each). The CDR3 length is 12 residues. Trimming shortened V by 3 bases and J by 6 bases, and 8 bases separated the two germline ends. The germline V gene encodes CDR1 SGHAT and CDR2 FQNNGV. The CDR3 reads CASSFGGKTQYF. CDR3 in DNA: TGTGCCAGCAGCTTTGGGGGAAAGACCCAGTACTTC.

V is TRBV25-1 and J is TRBJ1-5; D remains unclear. Trimming pared 5 bases from V and 7 bases from J, leaving 21 bases between. This CDR3 spans 16 amino acids. Germline values: CDR1 MGHDK, CDR2 SYGVNS. The CDR3 reads CASSLGGLENEQPQHF. As DNA, the CDR3 is TGTGCCAGCAGTCTCGGAGGGCTGGAGAACGAGCAGCCCCAGCATTTT.

This clonotype came up once. This sequence may be a read error, since a much larger clone differs from it by one base. The genes are TRBV9 and TRBJ1-1; a weak D match, TRBD1 (5 bases). CDR3 length equals 14 residues. Per germline, CDR1 SGDLS and CDR2 YYNGEE. The CDR3 loop reads CASSVGGENTEALF. CDR3 DNA sequence: TGTGCCAGCAGCGTTGGGGGGGAGAACACTGAAGCTCTCTTT.

This clonotype occurred many times. This chain connects TRBV6-5 to TRBJ2-6, with TRBD1 matching 9 bases. Unmatched junction bases numbered 2, after V lost 6 bases and J lost 2 bases. CDR1 is MNHEY and CDR2 is SVGAGI in the germline V gene. This CDR3 comprises 15 residues. The CDR3 region has the DNA TGTGCCAGCAGCCGACAGGGGGCTGGGGCCAACGTCCTGACTTTC. It yields the protein CASSRQGAGANVLTF.

There are a few counts of this clonotype. This chain uses TRBV2 with TRBJ1-2; 7 positions agree with TRBD1. The CDR3 is 14 amino acids. The J segment lost 2 bases and the V segment lost 5 bases, leaving 5 bases of the junction unmatched. The germline gives CDR1 SNHLY, CDR2 FYNNEI. CDR3 loop: CASSNRGPNYGYTF. Written as DNA, the CDR3 is TGTGCCAGCAGTAACAGGGGTCCGAACTATGGCTACACCTTC.

This chain joins TRBV24-1 and TRBJ2-3; D ambiguous. CDR1 KGHDR and CDR2 SFDVKD come from the germline V gene. The CDR3 runs 13 residues. Trimming took off 5 bases at V and 2 bases at J, with 7 bases between the two ends. In nucleotides, the CDR3 is TGTGCCACCAGTGGGGTGTCCACAGATACGCAGTATTTT. Encoded protein: CATSGVSTDTQYF.

This clonotype was observed a few times. V is TRBV20-1 and J is TRBJ2-3; TRBD2 agrees at 9 bases. The CDR3 consists of 16 residues. Germline V gene data show CDR1 as DFQATT and CDR2 as SNEGSKA (reference sequence). The CDR3 loop is CSTSDLGLADTDTQYF. In nucleotides, the CDR3 is TGCAGCACCAGTGATCTGGGACTAGCCGACACAGATACGCAGTATTTT.

This clonotype occurred many times. The V call is TRBV9, the J call TRBJ1-3; 7 bases fit TRBD1. Unmatched junction bases numbered 4, after V lost 0 bases and J lost 10 bases. This CDR3 comprises 13 residues. CDR1 and CDR2 (germline): SGDLS, YYNGEE. The CDR3 spells CASSVARTGTIYF. In DNA form, the CDR3 reads TGTGCCAGCAGCGTAGCGAGGACAGGAACCATATATTTT.

Ten or more counts support this clonotype. The V and J genes are TRBV28 and TRBJ2-7; the D is unclear. The germline gives CDR1 MDHEN, CDR2 SYDVKM. Trimming took off 1 base at V and 6 bases at J, with 16 bases between the two ends. The CDR3 runs to 15 residues. In nucleotides, the CDR3 is TGTGCCAGCAGTTTATTCCCCGGCAACCACGGCGAGCAGTACTTC. Its translation: CASSLFPGNHGEQYF.

This clonotype was observed at least ten times. In nucleotides, the CDR3 is TGTGCCAGCAGCGCCAGGGACGCCACAGATACGCAGTATTTT. This translates into CASSARDATDTQYF. The chain joins TRBV9 to TRBJ2-3; tentatively, D is TRBD1 or TRBD2 (5 bases each). This CDR3 comprises 14 residues. Trimming pared 3 bases from V and 2 bases from J, leaving 10 bases between. CDR1 SGDLS and CDR2 YYNGEE come from the germline V gene.

This sequence joins TRBV19 and TRBJ2-7; D not resolved. This CDR3 is built from 12 residues. Trimming pared 1 base from V and 5 bases from J, leaving 6 bases between. In germline, CDR1 is LNHDA, CDR2 SQIVND (reference sequence). The CDR3 DNA follows: TGTGCCAGTAGTATAGGGGCCCACGAGCAGTACTTC. Protein product: CASSIGAHEQYF.

The table lists this clonotype with many counts. The chain joins TRBV27 to TRBJ1-3; weak D call: TRBD1 (5 bases). With 6 bases removed from V and 1 base from J, the gap between germline ends came to 10 bases. Germline assignment: CDR1 MNHEY and CDR2 SMNVEV (reference sequence). The CDR3 loop spans 14 amino acids. This CDR3 reads CASSSSGSGNTIYF. CDR3 sequence (DNA): TGTGCCAGCAGCTCCTCAGGGTCTGGAAACACCATATATTTT.

The chain is built from TRBV7-2 and TRBJ2-7; TRBD2 might be the D (5 bases). This CDR3 has 15 amino acids. Germline CDR1 SGHTA, CDR2 FQGNSA. Trimming pared 5 bases from V and 5 bases from J, leaving 19 bases between. CDR3 DNA: TGTGCCAGCAGCCCGAGTAGCGAGCCCGCCAACGAGCAGTACTTC. This sequence encodes CASSPSSEPANEQYF.

The chain joins TRBV19 to TRBJ2-7; D possibly corresponds to TRBD2 (5 bases). Germline CDR1 is LNHDA and CDR2 is SQIVND (reference sequence). The CDR3 runs to 14 residues. V lost 4 bases and J 3 bases, leaving 13 bases between the germline ends. The DNA for the CDR3 is TGTGCCAGTAGTAGTGGAGGAGCCTTCTACGAGCAGTACTTC. As protein: CASSSGGAFYEQYF.

Ten or more counts support this clonotype. J is TRBJ1-6 and V is TRBV25-1; tentative D call: TRBD1 (5 bases). The CDR3 covers 14 residues. The germline CDR1 and CDR2 sequences are MGHDK and SYGVNS. Trimming cost V 5 bases and J 6 bases, with 11 bases left between them. CDR3 loop: CASSQGDGNSPLHF. For the CDR3, the DNA is TGTGCCAGCAGTCAAGGGGACGGTAATTCACCCCTCCACTTT.

This clonotype showed up many times. This chain connects TRBV10-1 to TRBJ2-3; TRBD2 aligns across 13 bases. CDR3 length: 17 residues. The V gene end was trimmed by 3 bases and the J gene end by 1 base; junction bases not matched to a gene: 4. Germline CDR1 and CDR2: WNHNN and SYGVQD (reference sequence). This CDR3 is CASSDQTSGRGTDTQYF. DNA of the CDR3: TGCGCCAGCAGTGACCAAACTAGCGGGAGGGGCACAGATACGCAGTATTTT.

The V gene is TRBV14, the J gene TRBJ2-7; TRBD2 might be the D (6 bases). The CDR3 spans 13 residues. The ends were cut back, 4 bases at V and 2 bases at J, with 9 bases in the middle. From germline, CDR1 is SGHDN and CDR2 FVKESK. The CDR3 region has the DNA TGTGCCAGCAGCCGCGGGAAACCCTACGAGCAGTACTTC. It is translated as CASSRGKPYEQYF. The whole variable domain, filled in from reference TRBV14 and TRBJ2-7, reads EAGVTQFPSHSVIEKGQTVTLRCDPISGHDNLYWYRRVMGKEIKFLLHFVKESKQDESGMPNNRFLAERTGGTYSTLKVQPAELEDSGVYFCASSRGKPYEQYFGPGTRLTVT.

Only one count was recorded for this clonotype. The CDR3 does not end in the conserved phenylalanine or tryptophan, so this is likely a read error. It is unclear where the CDR3 begins or ends on the DNA, so no DNA is shown, and the CDR3 is as TCRdb lists it. This chain uses TRBV6-6 with TRBJ2-1; TRBD2, the table's D call, was not compared with the DNA. CDR1 is MNHNY, CDR2 SVGAGI, per germline (reference sequence). The CDR3 is 8 residues long, ends included. This chain's CDR3 is CASISGTS.

The genes are TRBV6-5 and TRBJ1-2, with D hard to call. The V end was cut by 3 bases, the J end by 4 bases, with 15 bases between. The CDR3 loop spans 15 amino acids. Looked up from germline, CDR1 is MNHEY and CDR2 is SVGAGI. In DNA, the CDR3 is TGTGCCAGCAGTTATTCCACGGGCCGGGCCTATGGCTACACCTTC. The encoded protein is CASSYSTGRAYGYTF.

This clonotype was observed many times. The chain combines TRBV6-6 with TRBJ1-5, with a tentative D call TRBD1 (5 bases). The length of the CDR3 is 15 residues. CDR1 is MNHNY and CDR2 is SVGAGI in the germline V gene (reference sequence). V was cut by 5 bases and J by 3 bases, with 14 bases left in between. The CDR3 region has the DNA TGTGCCAGCAGTGGGGGGGGGGGGATCAATCAGCCCCAGCATTTT. Translated, it gives CASSGGGGINQPQHF.

By sample fraction, this clonotype is medium-sized. The chain uses TRBV24-1 and TRBJ2-3; D is perhaps TRBD1 or TRBD2 (5 bases each). The CDR3 runs to 14 residues. Trimming stripped 7 bases from V and 1 base from J, with 11 bases between. Germline assignment: CDR1 KGHDR and CDR2 SFDVKD. The CDR3: CATRDGTGTDTQYF. In nucleotides, the CDR3 is TGTGCCACCAGGGACGGGACGGGCACAGATACGCAGTATTTT.

This clonotype has at least ten counts. V is TRBV16 and J is TRBJ1-3; D is undetermined. The CDR3 has 15 amino acids. V was trimmed by 2 bases and J by 0 bases, leaving 8 bases between them. Germline lookup yields CDR1 KGHSY and CDR2 FQNENV. The CDR3 coding sequence is TGTGCCAGCAGCCAAAACAGACTCTCTGGAAACACCATATATTTT. Protein product: CASSQNRLSGNTIYF. The full variable domain, rest sourced from reference TRBV16 and TRBJ1-3, is GEEVAQTPKHLVRGEGQKAKLYCAPIKGHSYVFWYQQVLKNEFKFLISFQNENVFDETGMPKERFSAKCLPNSPCSLEIQATKLEDSAVYFCASSQNRLSGNTIYFGEGSWLTVV.